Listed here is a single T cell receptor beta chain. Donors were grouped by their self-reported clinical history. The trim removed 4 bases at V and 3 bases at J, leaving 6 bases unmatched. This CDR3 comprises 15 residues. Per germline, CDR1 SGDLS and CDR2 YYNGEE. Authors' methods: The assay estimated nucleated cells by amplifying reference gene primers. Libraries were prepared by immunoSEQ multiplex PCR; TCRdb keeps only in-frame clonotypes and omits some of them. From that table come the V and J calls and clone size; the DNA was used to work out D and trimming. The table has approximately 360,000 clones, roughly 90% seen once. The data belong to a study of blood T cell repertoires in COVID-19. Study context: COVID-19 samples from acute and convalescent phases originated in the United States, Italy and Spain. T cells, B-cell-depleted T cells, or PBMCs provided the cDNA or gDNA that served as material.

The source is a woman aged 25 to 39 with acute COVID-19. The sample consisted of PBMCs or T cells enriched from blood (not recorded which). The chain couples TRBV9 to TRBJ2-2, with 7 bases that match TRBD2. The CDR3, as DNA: TGTGCCAGCAGCCTAAGCGGGGACGACACCGGGGAGCTGTTTTTT. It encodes CASSLSGDDTGELFF.